This is a list of T cell receptor beta chains from one sample in a study of vaccination and CD4 T cells after COVID-19. These receptors' targets are unknown. TCRdb analysed the PCR reads with MiXCR anew, one entry per CDR3 protein. Counted here are about 17,000 distinct CDR3 sequences, approximately 45% occurring once; the ten biggest clones make up under 7.5%. The material was CD4+ T cells from blood, cultured in vitro, obtained before SARS-CoV-2 vaccination. These receptors all stem from a human donor who had recovered from COVID-19. Both conserved end residues are part of each CDR3. The order of the fields is CDR3 protein, CDR3 DNA, J gene, V gene, clone size, D gene. The D gene is left open where the match is weak. Clone sizes are given selectively: once, few, many, or a class where the clone is expanded.

cdr3_aa: CASTSSAVNYGYTF
cdr3_nt: TGTGCCAGCACTTCCTCCGCCGTCAACTATGGCTACACCTTC
j_call: TRBJ1-2
v_call: TRBV2
clone_size: few
d_call: NA

cdr3_aa: CATSRDGGQPQHF
cdr3_nt: TGTGCCACCAGCAGAGACGGGGGTCAGCCCCAGCATTTT
j_call: TRBJ1-5
v_call: TRBV15
clone_size: NA
d_call: NA

cdr3_aa: CATSVGETQYF
cdr3_nt: TGTGCCACGTCTGTGGGAGAGACCCAGTACTTC
j_call: TRBJ2-5
v_call: TRBV15
clone_size: NA
d_call: NA

cdr3_aa: CSAAVRGDEQYF
cdr3_nt: TGCAGTGCTGCCGTGCGGGGGGACGAGCAGTACTTC
j_call: TRBJ2-7
v_call: TRBV20-1
clone_size: NA
d_call: TRBD2

cdr3_aa: CASSLTPPGNQPQHF
cdr3_nt: TGTGCCAGCAGTCTCACACCGCCTGGCAATCAGCCCCAGCATTTT
j_call: TRBJ1-5
v_call: TRBV12-3/TRBV12-4
clone_size: NA
d_call: NA

cdr3_aa: CASSLGQGETQYF
cdr3_nt: TGCGCCAGCAGCTTGGGGCAGGGAGAGACCCAGTACTTC
j_call: TRBJ2-5
v_call: TRBV7-9
clone_size: NA
d_call: NA

cdr3_aa: CASSKGGGNGYNEQFF
cdr3_nt: TGCGCCAGCAGCAAAGGAGGGGGAAATGGGTACAATGAGCAGTTCTTC
j_call: TRBJ2-1
v_call: TRBV5-1
clone_size: few
d_call: NA

cdr3_aa: CAISESRGSDTQYF
cdr3_nt: TGTGCCATCAGTGAGTCCCGAGGGTCCGATACGCAGTATTTT
j_call: TRBJ2-3
v_call: TRBV10-3
clone_size: NA
d_call: NA

cdr3_aa: CASSLVLGTEAFF
cdr3_nt: TGTGCCAGCAGCTTAGTTTTGGGCACTGAAGCTTTCTTT
j_call: TRBJ1-1
v_call: TRBV7-2
clone_size: NA
d_call: NA

cdr3_aa: CASRRGASQFF
cdr3_nt: TGTGCCAGCAGGAGAGGGGCTAGCCAGTTCTTC
j_call: TRBJ2-1
v_call: TRBV21-1
clone_size: few
d_call: NA

cdr3_aa: CSARTTGQWTQYF
cdr3_nt: TGCAGTGCTAGAACGACGGGGCAATGGACCCAGTACTTC
j_call: TRBJ2-5
v_call: TRBV20-1
clone_size: few
d_call: NA

cdr3_aa: CSVVGAGIETQYF
cdr3_nt: TGCAGCGTTGTCGGGGCGGGGATAGAGACCCAGTACTTC
j_call: TRBJ2-5
v_call: TRBV29-1
clone_size: NA
d_call: NA

cdr3_aa: CASSFPKREGLRYEQYF
cdr3_nt: TGTGCCAGCAGTTTCCCCAAGCGGGAGGGCCTTCGATACGAGCAGTACTTC
j_call: TRBJ2-7
v_call: TRBV28
clone_size: NA
d_call: TRBD2

cdr3_aa: CARGGSGRANYGYTF
cdr3_nt: TGTGCCAGGGGAGGGAGTGGCAGGGCTAACTATGGCTACACCTTC
j_call: TRBJ1-2
v_call: TRBV2
clone_size: NA
d_call: NA

cdr3_aa: CASSAQTGLDGYTF
cdr3_nt: TGTGCCAGCAGTGCTCAGACAGGGTTAGATGGCTACACCTTC
j_call: TRBJ1-2
v_call: TRBV6-1
clone_size: NA
d_call: TRBD1

cdr3_aa: CASSEGRRTAVSNYGYTF
cdr3_nt: TGTGCCAGCAGTGAAGGTAGGAGGACAGCGGTTTCTAACTATGGCTACACCTTC
j_call: TRBJ1-2
v_call: TRBV6-1
clone_size: NA
d_call: NA

cdr3_aa: CASSPMDRESSPLHF
cdr3_nt: TGTGCCAGCAGTCCTATGGACAGGGAGAGTTCACCCCTCCACTTT
j_call: TRBJ1-6
v_call: TRBV25-1
clone_size: NA
d_call: TRBD1

cdr3_aa: CASSPTGSGYTF
cdr3_nt: TGTGCCAGCTCACCAACAGGGTCTGGCTACACCTTC
j_call: TRBJ1-2
v_call: TRBV18
clone_size: NA
d_call: NA

cdr3_aa: CASSLMAGPSSYEQYF
cdr3_nt: TGTGCCAGCAGTTTAATGGCAGGTCCTAGCTCCTACGAGCAGTACTTC
j_call: TRBJ2-7
v_call: TRBV12-3/TRBV12-4
clone_size: NA
d_call: NA

cdr3_aa: CATRGTDYGYTF
cdr3_nt: TGTGCCACCAGAGGGACAGACTATGGCTACACCTTC
j_call: TRBJ1-2
v_call: TRBV24-1
clone_size: NA
d_call: TRBD1

cdr3_aa: CSAALGRGTDTQYF
cdr3_nt: TGCAGTGCTGCCCTCGGGCGGGGCACAGATACGCAGTATTTT
j_call: TRBJ2-3
v_call: TRBV20-1
clone_size: few
d_call: NA

cdr3_aa: CASSDVQGSAYEQYF
cdr3_nt: TGTGCCAGCAGTGACGTTCAGGGGAGCGCCTACGAGCAGTACTTC
j_call: TRBJ2-7
v_call: TRBV6-1
clone_size: NA
d_call: NA

cdr3_aa: CASSIGRTMNTEAFF
cdr3_nt: TGTGCCAGTAGTATAGGCCGGACGATGAACACTGAAGCTTTCTTT
j_call: TRBJ1-1
v_call: TRBV19
clone_size: once
d_call: NA

cdr3_aa: CASSKGGGNTDTQYF
cdr3_nt: TGTGCCAGCAGCAAAGGGGGAGGGAACACAGATACGCAGTATTTT
j_call: TRBJ2-3
v_call: TRBV7-9
clone_size: NA
d_call: NA

cdr3_aa: CASSNSGGSRKLFF
cdr3_nt: TGTGCCAGTAGTAACTCCGGGGGGTCCCGGAAGCTGTTTTTT
j_call: TRBJ2-2
v_call: TRBV19
clone_size: NA
d_call: TRBD2

cdr3_aa: CASSVTSGSDGGTQYF
cdr3_nt: TGTGCCAGCAGTGTGACTAGCGGGAGTGATGGGGGTACGCAGTATTTT
j_call: TRBJ2-3
v_call: TRBV6-1
clone_size: few
d_call: TRBD2

cdr3_aa: CASSRDRVHGNSPLHF
cdr3_nt: TGTGCCAGCAGTCGGGACAGGGTTCACGGTAATTCACCCCTCCACTTT
j_call: TRBJ1-6
v_call: TRBV2
clone_size: few
d_call: TRBD1

cdr3_aa: CASRQTGMDTQYF
cdr3_nt: TGTGCCAGCAGACAAACAGGGATGGATACGCAGTATTTT
j_call: TRBJ2-3
v_call: TRBV12-3/TRBV12-4
clone_size: few
d_call: NA

cdr3_aa: CASSLERNQPQHF
cdr3_nt: TGTGCCAGCAGCTTAGAGAGAAATCAGCCCCAGCATTTT
j_call: TRBJ1-5
v_call: TRBV11-2
clone_size: NA
d_call: NA

cdr3_aa: CASSDNGRGYTF
cdr3_nt: TGTGCCAGCAGCGATAACGGCCGTGGCTACACCTTC
j_call: TRBJ1-2
v_call: TRBV7-3
clone_size: few
d_call: NA

cdr3_aa: CASSPDRGNTEAFF
cdr3_nt: TGTGCCAGCAGTCCGGACAGGGGCAACACTGAAGCTTTCTTT
j_call: TRBJ1-1
v_call: TRBV27
clone_size: few
d_call: TRBD1

cdr3_aa: CASSHRDRNYEQYF
cdr3_nt: TGTGCCAGCAGCCACCGGGACAGAAACTACGAGCAGTACTTC
j_call: TRBJ2-7
v_call: TRBV7-9
clone_size: NA
d_call: TRBD1

cdr3_aa: CASSRPGHYNEQFF
cdr3_nt: TGTGCCAGCAGCCGGCCGGGACATTACAATGAGCAGTTCTTC
j_call: TRBJ2-1
v_call: TRBV7-2
clone_size: few
d_call: NA

cdr3_aa: CASSYGTGTGETQYF
cdr3_nt: TGTGCCAGCAGCTATGGAACCGGGACGGGAGAGACCCAGTACTTC
j_call: TRBJ2-5
v_call: TRBV7-2
clone_size: NA
d_call: NA

cdr3_aa: CASRLGPDTQYF
cdr3_nt: TGTGCCAGCAGACTAGGGCCAGATACGCAGTATTTT
j_call: TRBJ2-3
v_call: TRBV12-3/TRBV12-4
clone_size: few
d_call: NA

cdr3_aa: CASTGTVPGYGYTF
cdr3_nt: TGTGCCAGCACCGGGACAGTCCCAGGCTATGGCTACACCTTC
j_call: TRBJ1-2
v_call: TRBV6-1
clone_size: NA
d_call: TRBD1

cdr3_aa: CAAKDRGFDQPQHF
cdr3_nt: TGTGCCGCAAAGGACAGGGGGTTTGATCAGCCCCAGCATTTT
j_call: TRBJ1-5
v_call: TRBV28
clone_size: few
d_call: TRBD1

cdr3_aa: CASSYGGANTEAFF
cdr3_nt: TGTGCCAGCAGCTACGGGGGGGCAAACACTGAAGCTTTCTTT
j_call: TRBJ1-1
v_call: TRBV12-3/TRBV12-4
clone_size: NA
d_call: NA

cdr3_aa: CASSPLRGRDGYTF
cdr3_nt: TGTGCCAGCAGCCCCCTTAGAGGGCGTGATGGCTACACCTTC
j_call: TRBJ1-2
v_call: TRBV7-2
clone_size: NA
d_call: NA

cdr3_aa: CASSQRDSNTGELFF
cdr3_nt: TGTGCCAGCAGCCAGAGGGATTCGAACACCGGGGAGCTGTTTTTT
j_call: TRBJ2-2
v_call: TRBV7-2
clone_size: NA
d_call: NA

cdr3_aa: CASSWEIGTVEAFF
cdr3_nt: TGTGCCAGCAGCTGGGAAATAGGGACAGTAGAAGCTTTCTTT
j_call: TRBJ1-1
v_call: TRBV5-4
clone_size: NA
d_call: TRBD1

cdr3_aa: CSARDHVGSTNEKLFF
cdr3_nt: TGCAGTGCTAGAGATCATGTGGGATCAACTAATGAAAAACTGTTTTTT
j_call: TRBJ1-4
v_call: TRBV20-1
clone_size: NA
d_call: NA

cdr3_aa: CASSFLVGLGRHEQYF
cdr3_nt: TGTGCCAGCAGTTTCTTAGTGGGGCTGGGGAGGCACGAGCAGTACTTC
j_call: TRBJ2-7
v_call: TRBV27
clone_size: NA
d_call: NA

cdr3_aa: CASSEWTGSSPLHF
cdr3_nt: TGTGCCAGCAGTGAATGGACAGGGTCTTCACCCCTCCACTTT
j_call: TRBJ1-6
v_call: TRBV25-1
clone_size: few
d_call: TRBD1

cdr3_aa: CASRTGGRAEAFF
cdr3_nt: TGTGCCAGCCGGACAGGGGGACGAGCTGAAGCTTTCTTT
j_call: TRBJ1-1
v_call: TRBV19
clone_size: few
d_call: TRBD1

cdr3_aa: CASSKGLLEGSPLHF
cdr3_nt: TGTGCCAGTAGTAAGGGACTATTGGAAGGTTCACCCCTCCACTTT
j_call: TRBJ1-6
v_call: TRBV19
clone_size: NA
d_call: NA

cdr3_aa: CATSRDRASQETQYF
cdr3_nt: TGTGCCACCAGCAGAGATAGGGCATCTCAAGAGACCCAGTACTTC
j_call: TRBJ2-5
v_call: TRBV15
clone_size: once
d_call: NA

cdr3_aa: CASSSSGRTEQYF
cdr3_nt: TGTGCCAGCAGTTCTAGCGGGAGGACCGAGCAGTACTTC
j_call: TRBJ2-7
v_call: TRBV12-3/TRBV12-4
clone_size: few
d_call: TRBD2

cdr3_aa: CASSPYRDTEAFF
cdr3_nt: TGTGCCAGCAGCCCATATAGGGACACTGAAGCTTTCTTT
j_call: TRBJ1-1
v_call: TRBV11-3
clone_size: NA
d_call: NA

cdr3_aa: CASSFPGQGADGYTF
cdr3_nt: TGTGCCAGCAGTTTCCCCGGACAGGGGGCGGATGGCTACACCTTC
j_call: TRBJ1-2
v_call: TRBV6-5
clone_size: NA
d_call: TRBD1

cdr3_aa: CASSVAGLNTEAFF
cdr3_nt: TGTGCCAGCAGCGTAGCCGGACTGAACACTGAAGCTTTCTTT
j_call: TRBJ1-1
v_call: TRBV9
clone_size: NA
d_call: NA

cdr3_aa: CASSKGIGNTEAFF
cdr3_nt: TGTGCCAGCAGTAAGGGGATCGGGAACACTGAAGCTTTCTTT
j_call: TRBJ1-1
v_call: TRBV6-1
clone_size: NA
d_call: NA

cdr3_aa: CATSWDRVGYTF
cdr3_nt: TGTGCCACCAGCTGGGACAGGGTTGGCTACACCTTC
j_call: TRBJ1-2
v_call: TRBV15
clone_size: few
d_call: TRBD1

cdr3_aa: CASNKSGRDSYGYTF
cdr3_nt: TGTGCCAGTAATAAAAGTGGTCGGGACAGCTATGGCTACACCTTC
j_call: TRBJ1-2
v_call: TRBV19
clone_size: few
d_call: TRBD1